Presented here are 14 T cell receptor beta chains from one specimen sequenced in a study of T cell responses to AZD1222 COVID-19 vaccine. The protocol was immunoSEQ multiplex PCR, while the TCRdb copy is restricted to in-frame clones and leaves out a portion. This sample yields about 180,000 clones, of which roughly 92% are seen a single time; roughly 2.5% belongs to the top ten. The material was peripheral blood, obtained on day 0 of AZD1222 vaccination. These receptors were collected from an adult in good health.

The genes are TRBV11-2 and TRBJ2-1; 12 bases align to TRBD2. The germline V gene has CDR1 SGHAT and CDR2 FQNNGV. With 3 bases clipped from V and 5 bases from J, the junction kept 8 bases outside the gene matches. The CDR3 totals 17 residues. CDR3 bases: TGTGCCAGCAGCTTCCCTAGCGGGAGGGATAGCGACAATGAGCAGTTCTTC. Residues: CASSFPSGRDSDNEQFF.

The chain uses TRBV6-5 and TRBJ1-2; no firm D call. The V and J ends lost 6 bases and 4 bases respectively, with 9 bases between them. This CDR3 comprises 12 residues. Germline V gene sequence: CDR1 MNHEY, CDR2 SVGAGI. CDR3 in amino acids: CASSDRSYGYTF. As DNA, the CDR3 is TGTGCCAGCAGCGACCGAAGCTATGGCTACACCTTC.

This chain's CDR3 is CASSIGVSKNIQYF. Written as DNA, the CDR3 is TGTGCCAGTAGTATTGGGGTATCCAAAAACATTCAGTACTTC. V and J are TRBV19 and TRBJ2-4; D is undetermined. Trimming shortened V by 3 bases and J by 2 bases, and 8 bases separated the two germline ends. This CDR3 has 14 amino acids. Germline CDR1 reads LNHDA; CDR2 reads SQIVND (reference sequence).

The rearrangement links TRBV3-1 (or the pseudogene TRBV3-2) to TRBJ1-3; no firm D call. Germline V gives CDR1 LGHDT, CDR2 YNNKEL (reference sequence). The CDR3 is made up of 15 amino acids. Trimming removed 1 base at V and 3 bases at J, with 10 bases between. The CDR3 region is CASSQVASSGNTIYF. The CDR3, as DNA: TGTGCCAGCAGCCAAGTCGCGAGCAGTGGAAACACCATATATTTT.

This chain joins TRBV19 and TRBJ1-5; 8 nucleotides agree with TRBD1. Trimming removed 3 bases from V and 5 bases from J; junction bases left unmatched: 0. Germline CDR1 and CDR2: LNHDA and SQIVND (reference sequence). The CDR3 consists of 13 residues. The CDR3 loop is CASSMGQDQPQHF. The CDR3 bases are TGTGCCAGTAGTATGGGACAGGATCAGCCCCAGCATTTT.

The V call is TRBV10-3, the J call TRBJ1-5; 8 bases are shared with TRBD1. The CDR3 contains 14 residues. The germline V gene encodes CDR1 ENHRY and CDR2 SYGVKD. The V and J ends lost 4 bases and 3 bases, in that order; junction bases with no gene match: 2. The DNA for the CDR3 is TGTGCCATCAGTGGACAGGGGAACAATCAGCCCCAGCATTTT. Its protein is CAISGQGNNQPQHF.

Notes on this clone: At the DNA level, this CDR3 is encoded by other sequences in the same sample as well. This rearrangement joins TRBV4-1 to TRBJ1-1; perhaps TRBD1 as D (5 bases). This CDR3 region has 13 residues. CDR1 and CDR2 (germline): MGHRA, YSYEKL. The V end lost 4 bases, the J end lost 5 bases, and 11 bases lay between the germline ends. In DNA, the CDR3 is TGCGCCAGCAGCCCCAGGGAGGGTACTGAAGCTTTCTTT. Encoded protein: CASSPREGTEAFF.

The rearrangement links TRBV2 to TRBJ1-6; the D is unclear. V lost 10 bases and J 4 bases, leaving 14 bases between the germline ends. The V gene's germline CDR1 is SNHLY and CDR2 FYNNEI. The CDR3 is made up of 14 amino acids. The CDR3, as DNA: TGTGCCACCTCGGACGGCCCATATAATTCACCCCTCCACTTT. Encoded protein: CATSDGPYNSPLHF.

This clone appeared once. V gene TRBV20-1 combines with J gene TRBJ1-4; D is uncertain. Trimming cost V 3 bases and J 5 bases, with 7 bases left between them. The germline CDR1 and CDR2 sequences are DFQATT and SNEGSKA (reference sequence). The CDR3 runs 12 residues. Written as DNA, the CDR3 is TGCAGTGCTAGTCCCGGCAATGAAAAACTGTTTTTT. Translated: CSASPGNEKLFF.

This clone was found a few times. The chain joins TRBV7-2 to TRBJ2-3; 13 bases map to TRBD2. V lost 0 bases to trimming and J lost 4 bases; unmatched junction nucleotides: 7. The CDR3 is 18 amino acids. Germline V gene data show CDR1 as SGHTA and CDR2 as FQGNSA. CDR3 loop: CASSLARGLAGEADTQYF. CDR3 bases: TGTGCCAGCAGCTTAGCGAGAGGACTAGCGGGAGAGGCAGATACGCAGTATTTT.

The table lists this clone with a count of one. The chain links TRBV6-5 to TRBJ2-3; 8 bases match TRBD2. The V segment lost 6 bases and the J segment 0 bases; nucleotides outside the gene matches: 5. Germline V gene sequence: CDR1 MNHEY, CDR2 SVGAGI. This CDR3 region has 15 residues. CDR3 sequence reads: CASSLLAASTDTQYF. CDR3 sequence (DNA): TGTGCCAGCAGCTTACTAGCGGCCAGCACAGATACGCAGTATTTT.

This clone was observed a single time. The CDR3 DNA follows: TGTGCCAGCAGCTTGGGATTGGGGGACAGAAGATTGAACACTGAAGCTTTCTTT. Its protein is CASSLGLGDRRLNTEAFF. The chain recombines TRBV5-6 with TRBJ1-1; 7 nucleotides agree with TRBD1. Per germline, CDR1 SGHDT and CDR2 YYEEEE. V trimming: 0 bases; J trimming: 0 bases; junction bases outside the gene matches: 11. This CDR3 region has 18 residues. Based on the CDR3 plus reference TRBV5-6 and TRBJ1-1, the full variable domain is DAGVTQSPTHLIKTRGQQVTLRCSPKSGHDTVSWYQQALGQGPQFIFQYYEEEERQRGNFPDRFSGHQFPNYSSELNVNALLLGDSALYLCASSLGLGDRRLNTEAFFGQGTRLTVV.

The chain has TRBV27 and TRBJ2-5; D is ambiguous. Germline CDR1 is MNHEY and CDR2 is SMNVEV (reference sequence). The germline V and J ends were trimmed by 1 base and 9 bases, with 15 bases remaining between them. This CDR3 is 14 amino acids long. The CDR3 here is CASSLYPDSNSQYF. Written as DNA, the CDR3 is TGTGCCAGCAGTTTATACCCCGATAGCAATTCCCAGTACTTC.

The chain recombines TRBV10-2 with TRBJ2-7; 7 bases fit TRBD2. J was trimmed by 11 bases and V by 4 bases; bases with no gene match: 11. The CDR3 covers 13 residues. CDR1 is WSHSY and CDR2 is SAAADI in the germline V gene. CDR3: CASSGSSYSGKYF. The CDR3 DNA sequence: TGCGCCAGCAGTGGATCTAGTTACAGCGGGAAGTACTTC.